This passage covers 29 T cell receptor beta chains from one sample sequenced in a study of blood T cell repertoires in COVID-19. The method was immunoSEQ multiplex PCR; TCRdb's version includes in-frame clones alone and lacks a portion of them. The table has over 100,000 clones, more than 75% seen once. The specimen was peripheral blood. These TCRs come from a man between 60 and 75 years old with acute or convalescent COVID-19.

This sequence joins TRBV7-9 and TRBJ2-2; 7 bases match TRBD2. The V segment lost 5 bases and the J segment 1 base; nucleotides outside the gene matches: 10. The germline V gene encodes CDR1 SEHNR and CDR2 FQNEAQ (reference sequence). There are 17 residues in the CDR3. CDR3 DNA sequence: TGTGCCAGCAGCAAAATCTGGGAGGGGAGGAACACCGGGGAGCTGTTTTTT. It specifies CASSKIWEGRNTGELFF.

The chain combines TRBV11-3 with TRBJ2-7; possibly TRBD2 for D (5 bases). Germline V gene lookup returns CDR1 SGHNT and CDR2 YENEEA. The CDR3 covers 13 residues. V lost 1 base and J lost 8, with 12 bases in between. CDR3 in DNA: TGTGCCAGCAGCTTAGGGGCGGACTCCAAGCAGTACTTC. Protein sequence: CASSLGADSKQYF.

The chain recombines TRBV27 with TRBJ2-3; a weak D match, TRBD1 (6 bases). The V end lost 5 bases, the J end lost 2 bases, and 14 bases lay between the germline ends. The CDR3 spans 15 residues. The germline CDR1 and CDR2 sequences are MNHEY and SMNVEV (reference sequence). The CDR3 coding sequence is TGTGCCAGCAGTATTACAGGGATTGCCACAGATACGCAGTATTTT. Translation gives CASSITGIATDTQYF.

The V and J genes are TRBV3-1 (or the pseudogene TRBV3-2) and TRBJ2-5, with a weak D call TRBD1 (5 bases). CDR3 size: 14 residues. V was clipped by 3 bases and J by 5 bases, with 13 bases between them. Germline assignment: CDR1 LGHDT and CDR2 YNNKEL (reference sequence). The DNA of the CDR3 is TGTGCCAGCAGCCAGGGCAGGGAAGGGGAGACCCAGTACTTC. Protein: CASSQGREGETQYF.

The chain joins TRBV11-2 to TRBJ2-7; D perhaps matches TRBD1 (5 bases). Germline V CDR1 and CDR2: SGHAT, FQNNGV. Trimming took off 3 bases at V and 3 bases at J, with 12 bases between the two ends. CDR3 length: 14 residues. In nucleotides, the CDR3 is TGTGCCAGCAGCTTCCGGCAGGGCCTCTACGAGCAGTACTTC. Protein product: CASSFRQGLYEQYF.

The V call is TRBV10-3, the J call TRBJ1-1, with 7 bases that match TRBD1. Germline CDR1 reads ENHRY; CDR2 reads SYGVKD. The CDR3 loop spans 16 amino acids. The ends lost 5 bases at V and 5 bases at J; junction bases unmatched: 14. The CDR3 DNA sequence: TGTGCCATCAGTCGAGAGTTTGGCGGGACAGAGACTGAAGCTTTCTTT. Amino acids: CAISREFGGTETEAFF.

The gene calls are TRBV7-9 and TRBJ2-7, with TRBD1 matching over 11 bases. V lost 3 bases and J lost 7; bases outside the gene matches: 5. This CDR3 spans 14 amino acids. Germline V lookup: CDR1 SEHNR, CDR2 FQNEAQ (reference sequence). For the CDR3, the DNA is TGTGCCAGCAGCTTTTCCGGGACAGGGGGAGAGCAGTACTTC. Its protein is CASSFSGTGGEQYF.

The chain joins TRBV2 to TRBJ2-7; 8 bases agree with TRBD1. The CDR3 spans 13 residues. Germline V lookup: CDR1 SNHLY, CDR2 FYNNEI. The CDR3 DNA follows: TGTGGGCAGGGGGCAGACAGCCCCGGGGAGCAGTACTTC. This encodes CGQGADSPGEQYF. Based on the CDR3 plus reference TRBV2 and TRBJ2-7, the full variable domain is EPEVTQTPSHQVTQMGQEVILRCVPISNHLYFYWYRQILGQKVEFLVSFYNNEISEKSEIFDDQFSVERPDGSNFTLKIRSTKLEDSAMYFCGQGADSPGEQYFGPGTRLTVT.

The chain combines TRBV7-8 with TRBJ2-7, with D perhaps TRBD1 (6 bases). Germline assignment: CDR1 SGHVS and CDR2 FQNEAQ. Trimming stripped 5 bases from V and 2 bases from J, with 13 bases between. The CDR3 covers 14 residues. CDR3 region: CASSPRGLAYEQYF. The CDR3 DNA reads TGTGCCAGCAGCCCCAGGGGATTGGCCTACGAGCAGTACTTC. The full variable domain, in which reference TRBV7-8 and TRBJ2-7 provide the parts outside the CDR3, is GAGVSQSPRYKVAKRGQDVALRCDPISGHVSLFWYQQALGQGPEFLTYFQNEAQLDKSGLPSDRFFAERPEGSVSTLKIQRTQQEDSAVYLCASSPRGLAYEQYFGPGTRLTVT.

The chain couples TRBV9 to TRBJ1-6; tentative D call: TRBD1 (6 bases). The CDR3 consists of 14 residues. The germline V gene has CDR1 SGDLS and CDR2 YYNGEE. Trimming shortened V by 1 base and J by 9 bases, and 11 bases separated the two germline ends. CDR3 DNA: TGTGCCAGCAGCGTACAGGGGTCGGGTTCACCCCTCCACTTT. This gives the protein CASSVQGSGSPLHF. Based on the CDR3 plus reference TRBV9 and TRBJ1-6, the full variable domain is DSGVTQTPKHLITATGQRVTLRCSPRSGDLSVYWYQQSLDQGLQFLIQYYNGEERAKGNILERFSAQQFPDLHSELNLSSLELGDSALYFCASSVQGSGSPLHFGNGTRLTVT.

This clone was seen more than once but under ten times. The rearrangement uses TRBV28 and TRBJ2-7, with 9 bases lining up with TRBD1. Germline-derived CDR1 and CDR2 are MDHEN and SYDVKM. The CDR3 length is 15 residues. The V segment lost 5 bases and the J segment 0 bases; nucleotides outside the gene matches: 5. As DNA, the CDR3 is TGTGCCAGCAGTGGTAGGACAGGGGTCTCCTACGAGCAGTACTTC. Its protein is CASSGRTGVSYEQYF.

The chain has TRBV24-1 and TRBJ2-2; 11 nucleotides line up with TRBD1. This CDR3 has 16 residues. Germline V lookup: CDR1 KGHDR, CDR2 SFDVKD. With V trimmed by 9 bases and J by 3 bases, 8 bases remained unmatched. The chain's CDR3 is CATSGQGALDTGELFF. The CDR3 DNA is TGTGCCACCTCCGGACAGGGGGCATTAGACACCGGGGAGCTGTTTTTT.

The rearrangement uses TRBV19 and TRBJ2-5; 14 nucleotides line up with TRBD2. Per the germline V gene, CDR1 is LNHDA and CDR2 is SQIVND (reference sequence). CDR3 length: 15 residues. V lost 7 bases to trimming and J lost 2 bases; unmatched junction nucleotides: 3. The CDR3 protein is CASTGLAGGQETQYF. For the CDR3, the DNA is TGTGCCAGTACCGGACTAGCGGGAGGTCAAGAGACCCAGTACTTC.

A few counts support this clone. This chain uses TRBV3-1 (or the pseudogene TRBV3-2) with TRBJ2-7; no firm D call. V shed 4 bases and J shed 5 bases, with 6 bases lying between them. Germline V CDR1 and CDR2: LGHDT, YNNKEL (reference sequence). This CDR3 comprises 11 residues. CDR3 sequence reads: CASSRGDEQYF. DNA of the CDR3: TGTGCCAGCAGCCGAGGAGACGAGCAGTACTTC.

This clone was observed a handful of times. The rearrangement joins TRBV9 to TRBJ2-1, with 11 bases fitting TRBD2. V shed 0 bases and J 7 bases; nucleotides not matched to a gene: 3. Germline CDR1 is SGDLS and CDR2 is YYNGEE. The CDR3 totals 15 residues. The CDR3 sequence is CASSVVAGGRNEQFF. DNA for the CDR3: TGTGCCAGCAGCGTAGTAGCGGGAGGGCGGAATGAGCAGTTCTTC.

CDR3 sequence (DNA): TGTGCCGCCACTCATTCGGGGGGCTACGAGCAGTACGTC. Protein: CAATHSGGYEQYV. The chain employs TRBV30 and TRBJ2-7, with 7 bases aligning to TRBD2. Trimming took 8 bases from V and 3 from J; bases not matched to a gene: 10. CDR1 and CDR2 from the germline V gene are GTSNPN and SVGIG (reference sequence). The CDR3 runs 13 residues.

The chain combines TRBV6-5 with TRBJ1-1; 11 bases agree with TRBD1. CDR1 MNHEY and CDR2 SVGAGI come from the germline V gene. After removal of 6 bases from V and 4 bases from J, the junction contained 7 bases not matched to a gene. The CDR3 is 15 amino acids. The CDR3 DNA sequence: TGTGCCAGCAGAATTGTCGGACAGGGGGCCACTGAAGCTTTCTTT. It encodes CASRIVGQGATEAFF.

This clone has just a few counts. This sequence joins TRBV4-2 and TRBJ1-4; 8 bases are shared with TRBD1. CDR1 and CDR2 (germline): LGHNA, YNFKEQ. The length of the CDR3 is 14 residues. V shed 1 base, J shed 10 bases, and the junction held 5 bases outside the gene matches. CDR3 sequence reads: CASSQAIQGVKLFF. In nucleotides, the CDR3 is TGTGCCAGCAGCCAAGCTATACAGGGGGTAAAACTGTTTTTT.

The rearrangement links TRBV14 to TRBJ2-1, with 7 bases fitting TRBD2. After removal of 4 bases from V and 1 base from J, the junction contained 4 bases not matched to a gene. Germline V gene sequence: CDR1 SGHDN, CDR2 FVKESK. The CDR3 contains 15 residues. DNA for the CDR3: TGTGCCAGCAGCCTGGGCGGGAGTTCCTACAATGAGCAGTTCTTC. Its protein is CASSLGGSSYNEQFF.

This chain joins TRBV28 and TRBJ1-1; tentative D call: TRBD1 (5 bases). V was pared by 3 bases and J by 0 bases, with 11 bases between. Germline assignment: CDR1 MDHEN and CDR2 SYDVKM. The CDR3 is 15 amino acids. CDR3 amino acids: CASSFGRAMNTEAFF. The DNA for the CDR3 is TGTGCCAGCAGTTTTGGCAGGGCTATGAACACTGAAGCTTTCTTT.

The chain combines TRBV9 with TRBJ2-3, with 8 nucleotides matching TRBD1. The ends lost 4 bases at V and 1 base at J; junction bases unmatched: 5. Germline V gene sequence: CDR1 SGDLS, CDR2 YYNGEE. This CDR3 contains 15 residues. CDR3 sequence reads: CASSSHRGGTDTQYF. The CDR3 DNA is TGTGCCAGCAGCTCTCACAGGGGGGGCACAGATACGCAGTATTTT.

The sample holds a few counts of this clone. The chain recombines TRBV6-2 or TRBV6-3 with TRBJ2-1, with D perhaps TRBD2 (5 bases). CDR1 and CDR2 (germline): MNHEY, SVGEGT. This CDR3 has 14 amino acids. V was cut by 5 bases and J by 7 bases, with 15 bases left in between. The chain's CDR3 is CASSTSSQENEQFF. In nucleotides, the CDR3 is TGTGCCAGCAGTACTAGTTCTCAGGAGAATGAGCAGTTCTTC.

The rearrangement links TRBV29-1 to TRBJ2-7; D gene uncertain. The ends were cut back, 4 bases at V and 2 bases at J, with 9 bases in the middle. CDR3 length: 12 amino acids. The germline V gene encodes CDR1 SQVTM and CDR2 ANQGSEA. CDR3 coding DNA: TGCAGCGTTGCCTCAGTCGCCTACGAGCAGTACTTC. Amino acid sequence: CSVASVAYEQYF.

The sample holds a few counts of this clone. J is TRBJ2-7 and V is TRBV10-3; the D gene is possibly TRBD2 (6 bases). This CDR3 comprises 16 residues. From germline, CDR1 is ENHRY and CDR2 SYGVKD. Trimming took off 4 bases at V and 2 bases at J, with 18 bases between the two ends. CDR3 sequence: CAISVGIAENPYEQYV. The CDR3 DNA is TGTGCCATCAGTGTAGGAATAGCGGAAAATCCCTACGAGCAGTACGTC.

The table lists this clone with a count of one. At one end, the junction sequence differs from germline, possibly due to a read error. The rearrangement links TRBV29-1 to TRBJ2-2, with 8 bases lining up with TRBD2. Germline CDR1 reads SQVTM; CDR2 reads ANQGSEA. CDR3 size: 16 residues. The CDR3 is CSVSRPGLARHRGAVF. The CDR3 DNA is TGCAGCGTTTCCCGGCCCGGACTAGCCCGACACCGGGGAGCTGTTTTT.

The chain has TRBV24-1 and TRBJ2-1; 11 bases align to TRBD1. Losses at the gene ends were 4 bases for V and 5 bases for J; bases not matched to a gene: 6. This CDR3 is 16 amino acids long. CDR1 and CDR2 from the germline V gene are KGHDR and SFDVKD. As DNA, the CDR3 is TGTGCCACCAGTGAAGGCCCGGGACAGGGGGACAATGAGCAGTTCTTC. Translation: CATSEGPGQGDNEQFF.

This clone appeared once. The rearrangement joins TRBV9 to TRBJ2-1; 12 bases are a match to TRBD1. The CDR3 covers 18 residues. Germline CDR1 SGDLS, CDR2 YYNGEE. The V segment lost 3 bases and the J segment 2 bases; nucleotides outside the gene matches: 9. In DNA form, the CDR3 reads TGTGCCAGCAGCGCGAGAGGGGGGACAGGGGGCCCCTACAATGAGCAGTTCTTC. The encoded protein is CASSARGGTGGPYNEQFF.

The chain combines TRBV24-1 with TRBJ1-2; D is unresolved. The germline gives CDR1 KGHDR, CDR2 SFDVKD. The CDR3 totals 12 residues. V shed 9 bases and J shed 4 bases, with 11 bases lying between them. The CDR3 bases are TGTGCCACCTCGAGGGAAGGCTATGGCTACACCTTC. It translates to CATSREGYGYTF.

The chain couples TRBV28 to TRBJ2-3; TRBD2 aligns across 7 bases. The germline CDR1 and CDR2 sequences are MDHEN and SYDVKM. After removal of 6 bases from V and 8 bases from J, the junction contained 14 bases not matched to a gene. The CDR3 runs to 15 residues. In DNA form, the CDR3 reads TGTGCCAGCAGCGGGCGGCGGGAGTTAGCAACTACGCAGTATTTT. As protein: CASSGRRELATTQYF. Drawing the rest from reference TRBV28 and TRBJ2-3, the complete variable domain is DVKVTQSSRYLVKRTGEKVFLECVQDMDHENMFWYRQDPGLGLRLIYFSYDVKMKEKGDIPEGYSVSREKKERFSLILESASTNQTSMYLCASSGRRELATTQYFGPGTRLTVL.